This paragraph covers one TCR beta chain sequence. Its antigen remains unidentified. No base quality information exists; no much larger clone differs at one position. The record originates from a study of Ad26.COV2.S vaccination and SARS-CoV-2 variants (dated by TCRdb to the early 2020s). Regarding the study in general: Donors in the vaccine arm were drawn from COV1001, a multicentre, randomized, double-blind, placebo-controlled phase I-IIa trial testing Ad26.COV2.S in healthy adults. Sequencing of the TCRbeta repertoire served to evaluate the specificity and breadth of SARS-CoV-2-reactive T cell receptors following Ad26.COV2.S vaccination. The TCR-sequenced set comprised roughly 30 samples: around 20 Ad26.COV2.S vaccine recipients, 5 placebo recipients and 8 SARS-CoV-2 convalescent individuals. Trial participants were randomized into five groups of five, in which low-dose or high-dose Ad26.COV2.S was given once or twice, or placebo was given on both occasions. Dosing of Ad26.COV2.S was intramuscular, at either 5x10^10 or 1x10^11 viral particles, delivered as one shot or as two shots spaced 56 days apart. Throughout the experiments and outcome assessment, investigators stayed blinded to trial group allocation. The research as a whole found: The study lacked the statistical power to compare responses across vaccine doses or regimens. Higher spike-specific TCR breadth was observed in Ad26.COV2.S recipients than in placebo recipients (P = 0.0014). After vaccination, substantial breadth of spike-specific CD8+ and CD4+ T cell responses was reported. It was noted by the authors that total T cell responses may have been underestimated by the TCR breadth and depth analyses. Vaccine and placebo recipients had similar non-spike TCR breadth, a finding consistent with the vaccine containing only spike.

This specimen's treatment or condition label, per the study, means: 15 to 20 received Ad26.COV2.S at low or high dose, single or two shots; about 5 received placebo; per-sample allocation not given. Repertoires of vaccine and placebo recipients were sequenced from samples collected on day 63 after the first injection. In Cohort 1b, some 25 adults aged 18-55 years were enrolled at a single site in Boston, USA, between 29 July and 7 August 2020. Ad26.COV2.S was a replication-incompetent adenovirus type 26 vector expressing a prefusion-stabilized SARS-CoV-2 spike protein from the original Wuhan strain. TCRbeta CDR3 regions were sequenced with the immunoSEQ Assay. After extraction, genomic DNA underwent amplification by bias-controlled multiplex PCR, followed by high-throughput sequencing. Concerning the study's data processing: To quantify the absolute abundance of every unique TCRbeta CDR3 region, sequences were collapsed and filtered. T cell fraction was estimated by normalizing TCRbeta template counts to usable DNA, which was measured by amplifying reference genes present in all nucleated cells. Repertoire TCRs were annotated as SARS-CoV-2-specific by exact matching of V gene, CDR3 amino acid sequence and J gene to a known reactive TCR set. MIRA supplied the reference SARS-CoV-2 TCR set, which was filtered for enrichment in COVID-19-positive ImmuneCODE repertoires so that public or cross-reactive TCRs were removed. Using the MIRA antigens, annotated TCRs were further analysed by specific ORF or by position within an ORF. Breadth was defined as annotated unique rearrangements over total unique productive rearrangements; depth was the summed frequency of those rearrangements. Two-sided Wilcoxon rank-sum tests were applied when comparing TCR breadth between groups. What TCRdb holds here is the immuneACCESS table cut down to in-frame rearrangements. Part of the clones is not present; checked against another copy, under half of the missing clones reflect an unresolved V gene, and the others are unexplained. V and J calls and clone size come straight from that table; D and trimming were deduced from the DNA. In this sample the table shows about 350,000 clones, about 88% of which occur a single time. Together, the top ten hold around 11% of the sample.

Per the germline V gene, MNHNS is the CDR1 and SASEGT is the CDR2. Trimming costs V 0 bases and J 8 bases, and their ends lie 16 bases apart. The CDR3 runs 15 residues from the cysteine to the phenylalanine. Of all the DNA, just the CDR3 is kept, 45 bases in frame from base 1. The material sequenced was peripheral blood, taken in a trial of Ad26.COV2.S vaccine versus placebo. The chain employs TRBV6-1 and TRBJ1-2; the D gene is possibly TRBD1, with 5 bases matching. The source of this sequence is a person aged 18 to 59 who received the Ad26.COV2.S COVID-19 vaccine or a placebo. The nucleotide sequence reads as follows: TGTGCCAGCAGTGAAGCGCTCTCAGGGACCGGCGGCTACACCTTC. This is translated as CASSEALSGTGGYTF.